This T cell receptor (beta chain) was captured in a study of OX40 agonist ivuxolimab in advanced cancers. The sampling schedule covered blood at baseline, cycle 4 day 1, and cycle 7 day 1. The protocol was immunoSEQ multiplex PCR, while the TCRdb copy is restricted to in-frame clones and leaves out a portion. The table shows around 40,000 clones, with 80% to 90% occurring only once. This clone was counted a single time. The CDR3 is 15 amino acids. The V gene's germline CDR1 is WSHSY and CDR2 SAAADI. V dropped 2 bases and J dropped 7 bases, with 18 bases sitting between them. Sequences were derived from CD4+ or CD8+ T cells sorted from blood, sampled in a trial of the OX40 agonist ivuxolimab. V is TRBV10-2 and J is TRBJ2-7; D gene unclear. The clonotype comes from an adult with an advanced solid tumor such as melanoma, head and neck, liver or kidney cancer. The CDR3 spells CASSEVSGEYGEQYF. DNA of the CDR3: TGCGCCAGCAGTGAGGTCTCCGGAGAGTACGGGGAGCAGTACTTC.